One sample yielded the 25 T cell receptor beta chains listed below, sequenced in a study of glioma-infiltrating T cells after dendritic cell vaccination. Libraries were prepared by immunoSEQ multiplex PCR; TCRdb keeps only in-frame clonotypes and omits some of them. Altogether about 100,000 clones are present, around 80% being singletons, with the ten largest covering roughly 5.9%. Time point given: after dendritic cell vaccination, including at tumor progression/relapse. This material consisted of blood, taken after dendritic cell vaccination. The receptors shown here come from a human donor with glioblastoma.

The chain has TRBV2 and TRBJ1-1; perhaps TRBD1 as D (5 bases). V was trimmed by 6 bases and J by 1 base, leaving 9 bases between them. From germline, CDR1 is SNHLY and CDR2 FYNNEI. The CDR3 spans 13 residues. The CDR3, as DNA: TGTGCCAGCAGGCAAACAGGGAACACTGAAGCTTTCTTT. Translation gives CASRQTGNTEAFF.

J is TRBJ2-2 and V is TRBV13; D might be TRBD1 (6 bases). The CDR3 totals 17 residues. V was trimmed by 5 bases and J by 1 base, leaving 17 bases between them. Germline V CDR1 and CDR2: PRHDT, FYEKMQ (reference sequence). The CDR3 loop reads CASSPGWGRGNTGELFF. As DNA, the CDR3 is TGTGCCAGCAGCCCAGGTTGGGGGCGAGGGAACACCGGGGAGCTGTTTTTT.

In its sample, this clone was seen once. V gene TRBV6-5 combines with J gene TRBJ2-3, with TRBD2 matching over 8 bases. This CDR3 has 14 amino acids. The germline V gene encodes CDR1 MNHEY and CDR2 SVGAGI. The trim removed 8 bases at V and 1 base at J, leaving 5 bases unmatched. CDR3 sequence reads: CASRGGRGTDTQYF. The CDR3 DNA sequence: TGTGCCAGCCGCGGGGGGAGAGGCACAGATACGCAGTATTTT.

This clone came up a few times. The V call is TRBV30, the J call TRBJ1-5; 7 bases agree with TRBD1. CDR1 GTSNPN and CDR2 SVGIG come from the germline V gene (reference sequence). There are 14 residues in the CDR3. After removal of 2 bases from V and 6 bases from J, the junction contained 7 bases not matched to a gene. In DNA, the CDR3 is TGTGCCTGGAGTAGGGGGCCAGGTCGTCAGCCCCAGCATTTT. Its translation: CAWSRGPGRQPQHF.

This clone was counted once. V is TRBV18 and J is TRBJ2-5; 7 bases match TRBD2. V dropped 3 bases and J dropped 0; count of bases not matched to a gene: 13. CDR1 and CDR2 (germline): KGHSH, LQKENI. The CDR3 length is 18 residues. CDR3 sequence: CASSPLGAAGSYQETQYF. The CDR3, as DNA: TGTGCCAGCTCACCCCTAGGAGCAGCGGGATCGTACCAAGAGACCCAGTACTTC. Full variable domain (rest looked up from reference TRBV18 and TRBJ2-5): NAGVMQNPRHLVRRRGQEARLRCSPMKGHSHVYWYRQLPEEGLKFMVYLQKENIIDESGMPKERFSAEFPKEGPSILRIQQVVRGDSAAYFCASSPLGAAGSYQETQYFGPGTRLLVL.

This clone was detected ten times or more. The V and J genes are TRBV2 and TRBJ2-7; D unclear. This CDR3 has 13 amino acids. V lost 2 bases and J lost 5, with 10 bases in between. Per the germline V gene, CDR1 is SNHLY and CDR2 is FYNNEI. Here the CDR3 reads CASSELEVHEQYF. CDR3 DNA sequence: TGTGCCAGCAGTGAACTAGAGGTCCACGAGCAGTACTTC.

The chain links TRBV25-1 to TRBJ2-3; D is undetermined. Germline CDR1 reads MGHDK; CDR2 reads SYGVNS. CDR3 length equals 13 residues. The V and J ends lost 4 bases and 0 bases respectively, with 5 bases between them. The CDR3 spells CASSVTSTDTQYF. CDR3 nucleotides: TGTGCCAGCAGTGTAACTAGCACAGATACGCAGTATTTT.

The rearrangement uses TRBV5-1 and TRBJ2-5; TRBD1 is a possible D gene (6 bases). Trimming shortened V by 2 bases and J by 5 bases, and 16 bases separated the two germline ends. The CDR3 length is 15 residues. Germline V lookup: CDR1 SGHRS, CDR2 YFSETQ. CDR3 protein: CASSLYTGLPETQYF. The CDR3 DNA follows: TGCGCCAGCAGCTTATATACAGGGTTACCGGAGACCCAGTACTTC.

CDR3 protein: CASSPRAARTNEKLFF. In DNA, the CDR3 is TGCGCCAGCAGCCCCCGTGCGGCAAGGACTAATGAAAAACTGTTTTTT. The chain carries TRBV5-1 and TRBJ1-4; the D is unclear. The CDR3 has 16 residues. From germline, CDR1 is SGHRS and CDR2 YFSETQ. V lost 4 bases and J 2 bases, leaving 15 bases between the germline ends.

The rearrangement joins TRBV28 to TRBJ2-7; TRBD2 agrees at 10 bases. The germline gives CDR1 MDHEN, CDR2 SYDVKM. The V segment lost 2 bases and the J segment 6 bases; nucleotides outside the gene matches: 4. This CDR3 has 14 amino acids. This CDR3 is CASSLSASGSEQYF. As DNA, the CDR3 is TGTGCCAGCAGTTTAAGCGCTAGCGGGAGCGAGCAGTACTTC.

By frequency in the sample, this clone is medium-sized. The rearrangement links TRBV10-2 to TRBJ1-5, with D maybe TRBD1 (6 bases). Trimming removed 7 bases from V and 7 bases from J, with 11 bases in between. Germline V lookup: CDR1 WSHSY, CDR2 SAAADI. The CDR3 sequence is 12 residues long. CDR3 region: CASTQGIQPQHF. Written as DNA, the CDR3 is TGCGCCAGCACCCAGGGGATCCAGCCCCAGCATTTT.

Here the CDR3 reads CASEARGGGGTAEAFF. DNA of the CDR3: TGCGCCAGCGAGGCGCGGGGAGGGGGGGGGACCGCTGAAGCTTTCTTT. This chain connects TRBV5-1 to TRBJ1-1, with D perhaps matching TRBD1 (6 bases). The germline gives CDR1 SGHRS, CDR2 YFSETQ. The length of the CDR3 is 16 residues. V was trimmed by 7 bases and J by 6 bases, leaving 25 bases between them.

The rearrangement links TRBV28 to TRBJ2-5; no clear D gene. The DNA end is a closer match to TRBJ2-7, so the J assignment may be wrong. CDR1 is MDHEN and CDR2 is SYDVKM in the germline V gene. The length of the CDR3 is 12 residues. This CDR3 is CASSLLAYEQYF. The CDR3, as DNA: TGTGCCAGCAGTTTGTTAGCCTACGAGCAGTACTTC.

The chain recombines TRBV28 with TRBJ2-3, with D unclear. The V and J ends lost 7 bases and 8 bases respectively, with 10 bases between them. The CDR3 runs to 11 residues. Per the germline V gene, CDR1 is MDHEN and CDR2 is SYDVKM. The CDR3 DNA sequence: TGTGCCAGCAATCGGGTGGGTACGCAGTATTTT. The encoded protein is CASNRVGTQYF.

This clone has only one observation. This chain uses TRBV27 with TRBJ2-5; 7 bases are shared with TRBD2. The CDR3 extends over 14 amino acids. After removal of 3 bases from V and 2 bases from J, the junction contained 3 bases not matched to a gene. Germline V gene data show CDR1 as MNHEY and CDR2 as SMNVEV (reference sequence). For the CDR3, the DNA is TGTGCCAGCAGTTTCGCCGGGAGGCAAGAGACCCAGTACTTC. Encoded protein: CASSFAGRQETQYF.

The rearrangement joins TRBV27 to TRBJ1-6; no reliable D call. CDR1 is MNHEY and CDR2 is SMNVEV in the germline V gene (reference sequence). V lost 5 bases, J lost 10 bases, and 21 bases lay in between. The CDR3 extends over 16 amino acids. The CDR3 DNA follows: TGTGCCAGCAGTCGAGAGGGCGTGAGGTTCGGATCACCCCTCCACTTT. Its translation: CASSREGVRFGSPLHF.

This chain uses TRBV15 with TRBJ1-1; TRBD1 matches 8 bases. J lost 2 bases, V lost 3 bases, and 5 bases had no gene match. The CDR3 sequence is 15 residues long. Germline assignment: CDR1 LNHNV and CDR2 YYDKDF (reference sequence). CDR3 loop: CATSSWQGANTEAFF. CDR3 nucleotides: TGTGCCACCAGCAGTTGGCAGGGGGCAAACACTGAAGCTTTCTTT.

V usage is TRBV6-6 and J usage is TRBJ1-5, with D tentatively TRBD1 (5 bases). Germline values: CDR1 MNHNY, CDR2 SVGAGI (reference sequence). This CDR3 is 15 amino acids long. With 10 bases removed from V and 6 bases from J, the gap between germline ends came to 22 bases. CDR3 DNA: TGTGCCACCGAAGGGGAGGTGGGTCTAAGTCAGCCCCAGCATTTT. Translated, it gives CATEGEVGLSQPQHF.

This clone was seen only once. V gene TRBV19 combines with J gene TRBJ2-3; D remains ambiguous. The germline V gene has CDR1 LNHDA and CDR2 SQIVND (reference sequence). The CDR3 contains 12 residues. Trimming took off 5 bases at V and 2 bases at J, with 5 bases between the two ends. In DNA form, the CDR3 reads TGTGCCAGTAGTTTCAACACAGATACGCAGTATTTT. It yields the protein CASSFNTDTQYF.

The V and J genes are TRBV6-5 and TRBJ1-1; perhaps TRBD1 as D (5 bases). Germline assignment: CDR1 MNHEY and CDR2 SVGAGI. The V end lost 8 bases, the J end lost 1 base, and 11 bases lay between the germline ends. The CDR3 runs to 13 residues. The CDR3 DNA is TGTGCCAGCTTGGGGGAGGAGAACACTGAAGCTTTCTTT. This gives the protein CASLGEENTEAFF.

The chain links TRBV10-3 to TRBJ2-7; 10 bases fit TRBD2. Trimming took 0 bases from V and 6 from J; bases not matched to a gene: 5. The CDR3 totals 15 residues. Germline CDR1 and CDR2: ENHRY and SYGVKD. The DNA of the CDR3 is TGTGCCATCAGTGAGTCGGTGCTAGCGGGAGTCGAGCAGTACTTC. Translated, it gives CAISESVLAGVEQYF.

V and J are TRBV7-2 and TRBJ2-7; 7 bases align to TRBD2. This CDR3 is built from 15 residues. Germline CDR1 is SGHTA and CDR2 is FQGNSA. Losses at the gene ends were 2 bases for V and 5 bases for J; bases not matched to a gene: 9. CDR3 coding DNA: TGTGCCAGCAGCTTATGGGCGGGAGAGGTCGACGAGCAGTACTTC. Its protein is CASSLWAGEVDEQYF. The entire variable domain, with the rest obtained from reference TRBV7-2 and TRBJ2-7, is as follows: GAGVSQSPSNKVTEKGKDVELRCDPISGHTALYWYRQSLGQGLEFLIYFQGNSAPDKSGLPSDRFSAERTGGSVSTLTIQRTQQEDSAVYLCASSLWAGEVDEQYFGPGTRLTVT.

The CDR3 protein is CASSARAGGTEAFF. The CDR3 nucleotides are TGTGCCAGCAGCGCCCGCGCAGGGGGCACTGAAGCTTTCTTT. The genes are TRBV6-5 and TRBJ1-1, with TRBD1 matching over 7 bases. The CDR3 totals 14 residues. The germline gives CDR1 MNHEY, CDR2 SVGAGI. V lost 6 bases, J lost 4 bases, and 8 bases stayed unmatched.

This chain's CDR3 is CATYATGGSHYGYTF. CDR3 in DNA: TGTGCCACCTACGCTACAGGGGGCAGCCACTATGGCTACACCTTC. V and J are TRBV2 and TRBJ1-2; 9 positions agree with TRBD1. The CDR3 consists of 15 residues. In germline, CDR1 is SNHLY, CDR2 FYNNEI. The V gene end was trimmed by 10 bases and the J gene end by 3 bases; junction bases not matched to a gene: 12.

The chain recombines TRBV13 with TRBJ1-3; 7 nucleotides agree with TRBD1. The CDR3 is 15 amino acids. V was clipped by 4 bases and J by 5 bases; unmatched bases: 8. Germline V lookup: CDR1 PRHDT, CDR2 FYEKMQ (reference sequence). CDR3 nucleotides: TGTGCCAGCAGCTCGGGCCCGGGACAGCGAAACACCATATATTTT. This translates into CASSSGPGQRNTIYF.